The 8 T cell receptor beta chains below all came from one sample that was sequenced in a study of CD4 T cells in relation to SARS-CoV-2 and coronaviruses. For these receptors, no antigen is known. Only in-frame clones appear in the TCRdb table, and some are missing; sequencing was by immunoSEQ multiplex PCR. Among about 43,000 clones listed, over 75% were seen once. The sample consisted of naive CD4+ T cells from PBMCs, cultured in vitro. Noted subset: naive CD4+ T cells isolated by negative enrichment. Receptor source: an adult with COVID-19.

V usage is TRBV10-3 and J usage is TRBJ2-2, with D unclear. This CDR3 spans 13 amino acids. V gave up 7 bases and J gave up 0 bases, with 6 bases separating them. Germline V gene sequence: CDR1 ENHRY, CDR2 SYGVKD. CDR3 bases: TGTGCCATCACTGGCGCGAACACCGGGGAGCTGTTTTTT. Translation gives CAITGANTGELFF.

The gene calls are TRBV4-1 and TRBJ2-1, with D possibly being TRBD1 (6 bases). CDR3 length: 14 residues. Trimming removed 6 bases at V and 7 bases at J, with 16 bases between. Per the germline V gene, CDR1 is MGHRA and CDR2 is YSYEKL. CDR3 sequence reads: CASSRTQGRNEQFF. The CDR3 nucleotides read TGCGCCAGCAGTCGCACACAGGGTAGAAATGAGCAGTTCTTC.

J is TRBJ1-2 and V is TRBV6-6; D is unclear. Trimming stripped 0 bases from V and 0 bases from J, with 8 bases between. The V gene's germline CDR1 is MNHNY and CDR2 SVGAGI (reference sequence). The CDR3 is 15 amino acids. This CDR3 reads CASSYSSGANYGYTF. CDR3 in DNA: TGTGCCAGCAGTTACTCATCCGGAGCTAACTATGGCTACACCTTC.

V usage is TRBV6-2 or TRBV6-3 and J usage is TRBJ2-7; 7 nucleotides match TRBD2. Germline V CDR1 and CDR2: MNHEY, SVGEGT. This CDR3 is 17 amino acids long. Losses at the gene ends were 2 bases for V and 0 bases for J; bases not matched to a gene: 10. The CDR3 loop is CASSYAVGEGTSYEQYF. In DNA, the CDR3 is TGTGCCAGCAGTTACGCTGTTGGGGAGGGAACCTCCTACGAGCAGTACTTC.

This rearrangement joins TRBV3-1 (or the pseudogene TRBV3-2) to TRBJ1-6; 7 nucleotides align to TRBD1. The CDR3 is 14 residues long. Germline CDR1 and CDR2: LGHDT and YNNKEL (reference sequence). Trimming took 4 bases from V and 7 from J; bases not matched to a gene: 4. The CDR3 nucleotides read TGTGCCAGCAGCCGCAGGGGGGGGAATTCACCCCTCCACTTT. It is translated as CASSRRGGNSPLHF.

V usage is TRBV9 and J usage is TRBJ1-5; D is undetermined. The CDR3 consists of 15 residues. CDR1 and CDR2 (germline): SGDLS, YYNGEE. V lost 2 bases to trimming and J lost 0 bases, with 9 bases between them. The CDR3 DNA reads TGTGCCAGCAGCGTGGACGGTCTTAGCAATCAGCCCCAGCATTTT. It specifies CASSVDGLSNQPQHF.

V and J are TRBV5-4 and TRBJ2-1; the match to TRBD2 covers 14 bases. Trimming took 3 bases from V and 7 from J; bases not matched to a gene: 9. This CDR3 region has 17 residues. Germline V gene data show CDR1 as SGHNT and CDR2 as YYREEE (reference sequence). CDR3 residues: CASSSGTSGSMRNEQFF. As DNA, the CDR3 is TGTGCCAGCAGCTCAGGGACTAGCGGGAGTATGAGGAATGAGCAGTTCTTC.

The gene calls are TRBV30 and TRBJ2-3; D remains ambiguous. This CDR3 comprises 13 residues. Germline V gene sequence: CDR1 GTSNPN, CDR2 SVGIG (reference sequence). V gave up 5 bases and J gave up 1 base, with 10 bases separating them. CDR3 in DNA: TGTGCCTGGGGAAGGACGCGCACAGATACGCAGTATTTT. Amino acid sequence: CAWGRTRTDTQYF.